This record covers a single T cell receptor (beta chain). This clone was detected once. Its cognate antigen has yet to be identified. The record has no base qualities; no much larger clone is one base away. The CDR3 goes from the cysteine to the phenylalanine over 14 residues. CDR3 DNA only is kept here, 42 bases in frame from base 1. The sample originates from a study of blood T cell repertoires in COVID-19 (dated by TCRdb to 2018 to 2021). At the level of the whole study: Collaborator samples came from the United States, Italy and Spain and covered acute and convalescent phases of COVID-19. A de-identified subject ID, COVID-19 status, age in years and sex were almost always included in the sample metadata. Where available, HLA class I and class II types were taken from metadata supplied by the sample provider and were not determined by assay-based typing. The repertoires were released in a freely available public database meant as a resource for research on the immune response to SARS-CoV-2. Subjects who had been exposed to COVID-19, were actively infected with it, or had recovered from it provided the deeply sampled blood TCRbeta repertoires that made up the dataset. Samples came from the ongoing ImmuneRACE study (first 160 participants) plus 1,254 subjects from 6 global collaborators. The material from the prospective study consisted of cDNA or gDNA derived from T cells, B-cell-depleted T cells, or PBMCs.

Whole blood was collected in K2EDTA tubes by collaborating institutions according to the institutions' own protocols. For TCRbeta analysis, collaborators shipped samples in one of three forms: frozen whole blood, isolated PBMCs, or DNA extracted from either of those sample types. TCRbeta CDR3 regions were amplified from genomic DNA using the immunoSEQ Assay, a bias-controlled multiplex PCR. The authors processed their data as follows. The number of nucleated cells in each sample was estimated by amplification of reference gene primers within the assay. Sequence reads were collapsed and filtered to measure the absolute abundance of every unique TCRbeta CDR3 rearrangement. Productive Simpson clonality was computed per sample as the square root of Simpson's diversity index over productive rearrangements. TCRdb carries this immuneACCESS record with in-frame sequences only. Its versions omit some clonotypes, under half of them owing to an unresolved V gene in the studies checked, with the rest unexplained. V and J calls and clone size come straight from that table; D and trimming were deduced from the DNA. This sample comprises approximately 340,000 clones, 65% to 85% of them detected only once. The ten largest clones add up to around 3% of the sample.

Study-level results and caveats: Clinical and demographic metadata were provided uncurated, with the amount varying by source and participant.

The chain joins TRBV12-2 to TRBJ2-5; whether TRBD2, the table's D call, matches the DNA was not checked. TRBV12-2 represents a pseudogene. Sequencing was performed on peripheral blood. The sequence was obtained from a man aged 25-40 years with active or convalescent COVID-19. The DNA is TGTGCAAGTCGCTTAATAGGGCGGGGGGAGACCCAGTACTTC. Translated, this is CASRLIGRGETQYF.